This paragraph reports one TCR beta chain. The sample belongs to a study of cytomegalovirus exposure and HLA in healthy donors. Trimming removed 1 base from V and 1 base from J; junction bases left unmatched: 3. CDR1 and CDR2 (germline): SGHNT, YYREEE (reference sequence). The CDR3 covers 16 residues. It was with 60 Vbeta and 13 Jbeta primers that the PCR ran. Produced via immunoSEQ multiplex PCR; TCRdb's table is partial and in-frame only. The sample carries about 160,000 clones, around four fifths recorded once. Sequencing input: PBMCs. This chain uses TRBV5-4 with TRBJ2-5, with 11 bases that match TRBD2. This receptor was taken from a man between 45 and 60 years old in good health and CMV-seropositive. The CDR3 nucleotides read TGTGCCAGCAGCTTGTATACTAGCGGGGGCCAAGAGACCCAGTACTTC. The encoded protein is CASSLYTSGGQETQYF.